Sequencing of this T cell receptor (beta chain) was carried out in a study of blood T cell repertoires in COVID-19. Study as a whole: COVID-19 samples from acute and convalescent phases originated in the United States, Italy and Spain. Sample material is recorded as cDNA or gDNA derived from T cells, B-cell-depleted T cells, or PBMCs.

Per the original data handling: Amplifying reference gene primers gave estimates of nucleated cell counts. Only in-frame clones appear in the TCRdb table, and some are missing; sequencing was by immunoSEQ multiplex PCR. The DNA was the basis for D and trimming; V, J and clone size are from that table. This table has 120,000 or so clones, approximately 87% appearing once. The receptor was derived from a woman aged 45-65 years with acute or convalescent COVID-19. The sample taken for sequencing was peripheral blood.

The CDR3 coding sequence is TGCAGTGCTAGTATTGGGCAGGGGTACGATCAGCCCCAGCATTTT. This translates into CSASIGQGYDQPQHF. The chain joins TRBV20-1 to TRBJ1-5, with a tentative D call TRBD1 (6 bases). V lost 3 bases to trimming and J lost 5 bases, with 17 bases between them. CDR3 length: 15 residues. CDR1 DFQATT and CDR2 SNEGSKA come from the germline V gene (reference sequence).